The clone carrying this T cell receptor beta chain was detected only a few times. Generated by immunoSEQ multiplex PCR, the TCRdb table keeps only in-frame clones and is missing some. The data show 120,000 to 150,000 clones, with around 83% seen just once and about 8.9% held by the top ten. Trimming took 4 bases from V and 0 from J, leaving 10 bases between them. CDR3 length equals 15 residues. Germline V gives CDR1 SGHNT, CDR2 YYREEE (reference sequence). These data come from a study of blood T cell repertoires in COVID-19. Study background: In each case, the material was cDNA or gDNA derived from T cells, B-cell-depleted T cells, or PBMCs.

Sequencing input: peripheral blood. V and J are TRBV5-4 and TRBJ2-2, with D perhaps matching TRBD1 (6 bases). This clonotype was sampled from a man between 25 and 39 years old with COVID-19, enrolled during active disease. CDR3 DNA sequence: TGTGCCAGCAGCCGGACAGCCGCGAACACCGGGGAGCTGTTTTTT. It yields the protein CASSRTAANTGELFF.